These 21 T cell receptor beta chains came from one sample sequenced in a study of blood T cell repertoires in COVID-19. Generated by immunoSEQ multiplex PCR, the TCRdb table keeps only in-frame clones and is missing some. The sample consists of around 150,000 clones, more than 80% of them appearing once. What was sequenced was peripheral blood. The origin of the receptors is a man aged 70 or older with acute or convalescent COVID-19.

The chain recombines TRBV19 with TRBJ2-1, with D tentatively TRBD2 (6 bases). The CDR3 is made up of 17 amino acids. Trimming pared 3 bases from V and 5 bases from J, leaving 20 bases between. CDR1 is LNHDA, CDR2 SQIVND, per germline (reference sequence). The CDR3 coding sequence is TGTGCCAGTAGTATGCCTCCTGGGCTAGCGCTCAACAATGAGCAGTTCTTC. It is translated as CASSMPPGLALNNEQFF.

The J gene is TRBJ2-7, the V gene TRBV5-1, with TRBD2 identical over 10 bases. Per the germline V gene, CDR1 is SGHRS and CDR2 is YFSETQ. With V trimmed by 2 bases and J by 2 bases, 1 base remained unmatched. There are 14 residues in the CDR3. This CDR3 is CASSLGTSAYEQYF. The CDR3 nucleotides read TGCGCCAGCAGCTTAGGGACTAGCGCCTACGAGCAGTACTTC.

The chain is built from TRBV2 and TRBJ2-7, with D unresolved. Germline V gene data show CDR1 as SNHLY and CDR2 as FYNNEI. Trimming cost V 5 bases and J 2 bases, with 7 bases left between them. The length of the CDR3 is 12 residues. The CDR3 DNA is TGTGCCAGCAGTAATACAGCCTACGAGCAGTACTTC. This gives the protein CASSNTAYEQYF.

This clone has a handful of counts. The gene calls are TRBV7-6 and TRBJ2-2; D unclear. V lost 2 bases and J 5 bases, leaving 12 bases between the germline ends. CDR3 length equals 15 residues. Germline V CDR1 and CDR2: SGHVS, FNYEAQ. CDR3 DNA sequence: TGTGCCAGCAGCTTACTAACTGCACCGACCGGGGAGCTGTTTTTT. Protein product: CASSLLTAPTGELFF.

The chain is built from TRBV14 and TRBJ2-1, with D possibly matching TRBD2 (5 bases). The CDR3 runs 17 residues. Germline assignment: CDR1 SGHDN and CDR2 FVKESK. Trimming cost V 2 bases and J 1 base, with 15 bases left between them. The CDR3 DNA reads TGTGCCAGCAGCCAAAGCCTAGAGAGGGTGTCCTACAATGAGCAGTTCTTC. Protein: CASSQSLERVSYNEQFF.

The chain combines TRBV6-5 with TRBJ2-2; 10 nucleotides line up with TRBD1. The CDR3 length is 13 residues. Looked up from germline, CDR1 is MNHEY and CDR2 is SVGAGI. V lost 5 bases and J lost 9; bases outside the gene matches: 3. CDR3 coding DNA: TGTGCCAGCAGTACGACAGGGGGCCGGGAGCTGTTTTTT. Amino acids: CASSTTGGRELFF.

V usage is TRBV6-6 and J usage is TRBJ2-7; TRBD2 agrees at 7 bases. After removal of 2 bases from V and 6 bases from J, the junction contained 4 bases not matched to a gene. This CDR3 region has 13 residues. CDR1 is MNHNY, CDR2 SVGAGI, per germline (reference sequence). CDR3 sequence: CASSYPPGGEQYF. Here the CDR3 DNA reads TGTGCCAGCAGTTACCCGCCGGGGGGCGAGCAGTACTTC.

The V gene is TRBV19, the J gene TRBJ1-2, with 9 bases lining up with TRBD1. The CDR3 spans 16 residues. The germline V gene encodes CDR1 LNHDA and CDR2 SQIVND (reference sequence). Trimming at V came to 10 bases and at J to 0 bases, leaving 12 bases not matched to a gene. CDR3 in DNA: TGTGCCACGGAGACTTGGGGACAGGGATCTAACTATGGCTACACCTTC. Translated, it gives CATETWGQGSNYGYTF.

This clone has just a few counts. The chain has TRBV28 and TRBJ2-2; TRBD1 matches 8 bases. The V gene end was trimmed by 9 bases and the J gene end by 1 base; junction bases not matched to a gene: 4. CDR1 is MDHEN, CDR2 SYDVKM, per germline. This CDR3 contains 14 residues. The CDR3 here is CASGGQVNTGELFF. Here the CDR3 DNA reads TGTGCCAGTGGGGGACAGGTGAACACCGGGGAGCTGTTTTTT.

The chain combines TRBV7-3 with TRBJ2-2; 9 nucleotides line up with TRBD1. V was clipped by 4 bases and J by 4 bases; unmatched bases: 4. CDR3 size: 15 residues. Germline V gives CDR1 SGHTA, CDR2 FQGTGA. CDR3 sequence: CASSSRTGATGELFF. CDR3 coding DNA: TGTGCCAGCAGCTCTCGGACAGGGGCCACCGGGGAGCTGTTTTTT.

The J gene is TRBJ1-1, the V gene TRBV19; 7 positions match TRBD1. V shed 2 bases and J 6 bases; nucleotides not matched to a gene: 12. The germline gives CDR1 LNHDA, CDR2 SQIVND (reference sequence). This CDR3 is built from 16 residues. CDR3 amino acids: CASSIIPRQGEAEAFF. The CDR3 nucleotides are TGTGCCAGTAGTATAATCCCCCGACAGGGAGAGGCTGAAGCTTTCTTT.

This clone was observed once. This rearrangement joins TRBV10-3 to TRBJ2-3; maybe TRBD1 (6 bases). The CDR3 length is 16 residues. V was cut by 6 bases and J by 0 bases, with 16 bases left in between. Germline CDR1 is ENHRY and CDR2 is SYGVKD. The DNA of the CDR3 is TGTGCCATCAGCCCCCCCGGGACACTAAGCACAGATACGCAGTATTTT. Its translation is CAISPPGTLSTDTQYF.

The chain employs TRBV29-1 and TRBJ2-3, with TRBD1 matching over 7 bases. This CDR3 has 15 residues. Germline V CDR1 and CDR2: SQVTM, ANQGSEA. With V trimmed by 4 bases and J by 0 bases, 7 bases remained unmatched. The CDR3, as DNA: TGCAGCGTTGCCTTCGGACAGGAGAGCACAGATACGCAGTATTTT. This codes for CSVAFGQESTDTQYF.

Only a few counts were recorded for this clone. This chain joins TRBV11-2 and TRBJ2-5; 10 bases line up with TRBD1. Germline lookup yields CDR1 SGHAT and CDR2 FQNNGV. V lost 5 bases, J lost 5 bases, and 5 bases stayed unmatched. The CDR3 runs 14 residues. The CDR3 bases are TGTGCCAGCAGCGGAATGGGACAGGGGGAGACCCAGTACTTC. This encodes CASSGMGQGETQYF.

CDR3 sequence (DNA): TGTGCCAGCAGCAATGACAGGGGCCCCTACAATGAGCAGTTCTTC. This sequence encodes CASSNDRGPYNEQFF. J is TRBJ2-1 and V is TRBV11-1; 8 bases align to TRBD1. V gave up 5 bases and J gave up 2 bases; unmatched junction bases: 5. In germline, CDR1 is SGHAT, CDR2 FQDESV (reference sequence). This CDR3 contains 15 residues.

The J gene is TRBJ1-6, the V gene TRBV7-9, with D uncertain. In germline, CDR1 is SEHNR, CDR2 FQNEAQ (reference sequence). Trimming pared 2 bases from V and 7 bases from J, leaving 3 bases between. This CDR3 spans 12 amino acids. The CDR3 coding sequence is TGTGCCAGCAGCTTAATAAATTCACCCCTCCACTTT. Encoded protein: CASSLINSPLHF.

Regarding this clone: Different DNA sequences within this sample yield the same CDR3. The chain combines TRBV5-1 with TRBJ2-2; maybe TRBD1 (5 bases). The germline gives CDR1 SGHRS, CDR2 YFSETQ. V was trimmed by 2 bases and J by 1 base, leaving 6 bases between them. The CDR3 spans 14 residues. CDR3 DNA: TGCGCCAGCAGCTTAGGACAGAACACCGGGGAGCTGTTTTTT. Protein sequence: CASSLGQNTGELFF.

The chain employs TRBV4-1 and TRBJ1-3; 11 positions agree with TRBD1. Germline-derived CDR1 and CDR2 are MGHRA and YSYEKL. The trim removed 2 bases at V and 4 bases at J, leaving 10 bases unmatched. The CDR3 is made up of 18 amino acids. The CDR3 DNA is TGCGCCAGCAGCCAACTCTCCGGGACAGGGGGGATGGGAAACACCATATATTTT. Protein product: CASSQLSGTGGMGNTIYF.

V usage is TRBV19 and J usage is TRBJ1-1; TRBD1 might be the D (5 bases). Germline V gene lookup returns CDR1 LNHDA and CDR2 SQIVND (reference sequence). Trimming removed 5 bases at V and 1 base at J, with 11 bases between. CDR3 length: 14 amino acids. CDR3 DNA: TGTGCCAGTAGTCTGCAGGGTTGGAACACTGAAGCTTTCTTT. It encodes CASSLQGWNTEAFF.

The CDR3 protein is CATTGGLSSYNEQFF. CDR3 sequence (DNA): TGTGCCACAACCGGGGGGTTGAGCTCCTACAATGAGCAGTTCTTC. This chain uses TRBV11-2 with TRBJ2-1; the match to TRBD2 covers 7 bases. V lost 10 bases and J lost 0; bases outside the gene matches: 9. The CDR3 extends over 15 amino acids. Germline values: CDR1 SGHAT, CDR2 FQNNGV.

DNA for the CDR3: TGTGCCAGCAGGACCGGGACAGTGAATTCACCCCTCCACTTT. This codes for CASRTGTVNSPLHF. The chain employs TRBV6-5 and TRBJ1-6; TRBD1 matches at 7 bases. Germline-derived CDR1 and CDR2 are MNHEY and SVGAGI. Losses at the gene ends were 6 bases for V and 7 bases for J; bases not matched to a gene: 6. This CDR3 region has 14 residues.